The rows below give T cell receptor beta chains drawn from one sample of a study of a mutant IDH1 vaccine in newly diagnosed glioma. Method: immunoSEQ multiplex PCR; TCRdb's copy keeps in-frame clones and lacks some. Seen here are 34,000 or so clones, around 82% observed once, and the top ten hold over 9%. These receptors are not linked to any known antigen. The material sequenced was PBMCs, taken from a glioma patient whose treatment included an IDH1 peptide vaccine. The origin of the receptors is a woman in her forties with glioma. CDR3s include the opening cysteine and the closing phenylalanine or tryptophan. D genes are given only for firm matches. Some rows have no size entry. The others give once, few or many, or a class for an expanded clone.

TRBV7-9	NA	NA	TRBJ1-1	TGTGCCAGCAGCCTCATTGGTGAAGCTTTCTTT	CASSLIGEAFF
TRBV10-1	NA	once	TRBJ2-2	TGCGCCAGCAGTGCGGGGTCCCCCGGGGAGCTGTTTTTT	CASSAGSPGELFF
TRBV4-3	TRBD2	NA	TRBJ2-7	TGCGCCAGCAGCCAAGCGGGGGGGCGGTCCTACGAGCAGTACTTC	CASSQAGGRSYEQYF
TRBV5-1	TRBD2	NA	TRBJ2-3	TGCGCCAGCAGCCAGATAGCGGGGGGGAGCACAGATACGCAGTATTTT	CASSQIAGGSTDTQYF
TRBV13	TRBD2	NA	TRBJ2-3	TGTGCCAGCAGCCTGAGACTAGCGGGGGCAGATACGCAGTATTTT	CASSLRLAGADTQYF
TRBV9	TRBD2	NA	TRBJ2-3	TGTGCCAGCAGCGTAGAGCGGGGGGGCCGGACAGATACGCAGTATTTT	CASSVERGGRTDTQYF
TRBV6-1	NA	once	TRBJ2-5	TGTGCCAGCAGTGCGGAGGGGGGGACCCCTCAAGAGACCCAGTACTTC	CASSAEGGTPQETQYF
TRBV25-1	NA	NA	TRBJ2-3	TGTGCCAGCAAAGGCTACACAGATACGCAGTATTTT	CASKGYTDTQYF
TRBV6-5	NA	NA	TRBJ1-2	TGTGCCAGCAGTGCGGACGGGGACTATGGCTACACCTTC	CASSADGDYGYTF
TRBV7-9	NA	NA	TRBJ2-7	TGTGCCAGCCAGCTTAGGGACGGTCCCTACGAGCAGTACTTC	CASQLRDGPYEQYF
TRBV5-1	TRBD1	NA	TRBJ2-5	TGCGCCAGCAGCAGAACCGGGACAGGGGTTCAAGAGACCCAGTACTTC	CASSRTGTGVQETQYF
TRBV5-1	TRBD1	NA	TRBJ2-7	TGCGCCAGCAGAAGGGACGGGACAGGGGGCGTGGAGCAGTACTTC	CASRRDGTGGVEQYF
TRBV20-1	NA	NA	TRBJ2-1	TGCAGTGCTAGAGGGAGGAATGAGCAGTTCTTC	CSARGRNEQFF
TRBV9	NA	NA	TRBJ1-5	TGTGCCAGCAGCGTATCAGGGAGCAATCAGCCCCAGCATTTT	CASSVSGSNQPQHF
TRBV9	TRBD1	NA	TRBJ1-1	TGTGCCAGCAGCGTAGCCTCAGGGGGGTACACTGAAGCTTTCTTT	CASSVASGGYTEAFF
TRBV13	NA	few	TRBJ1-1	TGTGCCAGCAGCTTAGGACAGGGTGACACTGAAGCTTTCTTT	CASSLGQGDTEAFF
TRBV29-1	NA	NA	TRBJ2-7	TGCAGCGCCTCGTCGGCCGGGGGCGAGCAGTACTTC	CSASSAGGEQYF
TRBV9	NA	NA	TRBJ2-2	TGTGCCAGCAGCGTATCCCCGGGCACCGGGGAGCTGTTTTTT	CASSVSPGTGELFF
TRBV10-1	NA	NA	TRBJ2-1	TGCGCCAGCGCCACAGGGCCGAGCTCCTACAATGAGCAGTTCTTC	CASATGPSSYNEQFF
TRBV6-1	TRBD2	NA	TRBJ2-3	TGTGCCAGCAACCCCCGGGCGGGGGTGGTTGATACGCAGTATTTT	CASNPRAGVVDTQYF
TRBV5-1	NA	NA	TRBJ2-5	TGCGCCAGCAGCTTGACCCATCAAGAGACCCAGTACTTC	CASSLTHQETQYF
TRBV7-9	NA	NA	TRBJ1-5	TGTGCCAGCAGCTTAGGGGCGGCGGGGGTTCAGCCCCAGCATTTT	CASSLGAAGVQPQHF
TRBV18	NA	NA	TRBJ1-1	TGTGCCAGCTCACCACTTGCGGGGTGGGGCACTGAAGCTTTCTTT	CASSPLAGWGTEAFF
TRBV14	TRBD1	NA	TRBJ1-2	TGTGCCAGCAGCCAAACAGGGGGGAAATACTATGGCTACACCTTC	CASSQTGGKYYGYTF
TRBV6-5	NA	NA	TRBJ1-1	TGTGCCAGCAGTTATGGGAGGGACCTTATGAACACTGAAGCTTTCTTT	CASSYGRDLMNTEAFF
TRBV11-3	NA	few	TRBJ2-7	TGTGCCAGCAGCACTCCGGCTAGCAACGAGCAGTACTTC	CASSTPASNEQYF
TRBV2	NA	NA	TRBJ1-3	TGTGCCACCACGGACATCACTGGAAACACCATATATTTT	CATTDITGNTIYF
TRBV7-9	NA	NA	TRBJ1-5	TGTGCCAGCAGCTTAGGCACCTTTAGCAATCAGCCCCAGCATTTT	CASSLGTFSNQPQHF
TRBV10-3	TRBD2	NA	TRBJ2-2	TGTGCCATCAGAGCGGGGACCGGGGAGCTGTTTTTT	CAIRAGTGELFF
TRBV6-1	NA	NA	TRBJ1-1	TGTGCCAGCAGGGCCGGGACATGGAACACTGAAGCTTTCTTT	CASRAGTWNTEAFF
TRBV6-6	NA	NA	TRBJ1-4	TGTGCCAGCAGTTACTCCACGGCAACTAATGAAAAACTGTTTTTT	CASSYSTATNEKLFF
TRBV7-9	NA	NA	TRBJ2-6	TGTGCCAGCAGTTCGACAGGTCCTGGGGCCAACGTCCTGACTTTC	CASSSTGPGANVLTF
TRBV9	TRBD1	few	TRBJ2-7	TGTGCCAGCAGCGTAGGGACAGGGGGCTCCTACGAGCAGTACTTC	CASSVGTGGSYEQYF
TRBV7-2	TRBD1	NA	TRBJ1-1	TGTGCCAGCAGCTTAGTGGTGCATCCGGGACAGGGGAACACTGAAGCTTTCTTT	CASSLVVHPGQGNTEAFF
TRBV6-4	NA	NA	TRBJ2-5	TGTGCCAGCAGTGCCCACGGGACACCTCAAGAGACCCAGTACTTC	CASSAHGTPQETQYF
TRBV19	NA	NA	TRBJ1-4	TGTGCCAGTACCAAAGGGAGGGACCCTAATGAAAAACTGTTTTTT	CASTKGRDPNEKLFF
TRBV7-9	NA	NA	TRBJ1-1	TGTGCCAGCACCTCTTACACTGAAGCTTTCTTT	CASTSYTEAFF
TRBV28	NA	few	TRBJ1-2	TGTGCCAGCAGTACCCAGGGATTAGGATATGGCTACACCTTC	CASSTQGLGYGYTF
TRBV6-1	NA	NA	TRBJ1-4	TGTGCCAGCAGTGCCGGACGACCTCCGTTAAATGAAAAACTGTTTTTT	CASSAGRPPLNEKLFF
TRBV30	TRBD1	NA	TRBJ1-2	TGTGCCTGGAGCTCCCGGGACAGGGTAGGGACCGCCGGCTATGGCTACACCTTC	CAWSSRDRVGTAGYGYTF
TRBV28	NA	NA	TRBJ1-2	TGTGCCAGCAGTTTATTGCCGGGTTCTGGCTACACCTTC	CASSLLPGSGYTF
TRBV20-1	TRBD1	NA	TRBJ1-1	TGCAGTGCACTCCGGACAGGGGTAGCTTTCTTT	CSALRTGVAFF
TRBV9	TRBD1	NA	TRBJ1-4	TGTGCCAGCAGCGTAGGTGGGACAGGGCTCGAAAAACTGTTTTTT	CASSVGGTGLEKLFF
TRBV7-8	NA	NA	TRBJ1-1	TGTGCCAGCAGCTTAGGAACAGTTTTGGACACTGAAGCTTTCTTT	CASSLGTVLDTEAFF
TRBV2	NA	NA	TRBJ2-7	TGTGCCAGCACCGAGGGTGAGCAGTACTTC	CASTEGEQYF
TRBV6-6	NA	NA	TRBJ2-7	TGTGCCAGCAGTTACGTTGGGGGAGACGAGCAGTACTTC	CASSYVGGDEQYF
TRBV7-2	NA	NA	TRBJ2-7	TGTGCCAGCAGCTTAAGGCCCTACGAGCAGTACTTC	CASSLRPYEQYF
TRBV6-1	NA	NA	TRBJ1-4	TGTGCCAAGCCCCGGGACCTCGATGAAAAACTGTTTTTT	CAKPRDLDEKLFF
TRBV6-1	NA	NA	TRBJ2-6	TGTGCCAGCAGTGAGGGGAGCTCTGGGGCCAACGTCCTGACTTTC	CASSEGSSGANVLTF
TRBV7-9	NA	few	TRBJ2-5	TGTGCCAGCAGCTTAGCCCCAGATCAAGAGACCCAGTACTTC	CASSLAPDQETQYF
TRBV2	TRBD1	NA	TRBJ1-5	TGTGCCAGCAGGGGGCCTGGACAGGGCGGCCAGCCCCAGCATTTT	CASRGPGQGGQPQHF
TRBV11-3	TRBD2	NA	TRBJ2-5	TGTGCCAGCAGCTCGGGGGGGGGAGAGACCCAGTACTTC	CASSSGGGETQYF
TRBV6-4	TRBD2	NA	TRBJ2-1	TGTGCCAGCGCACTAGCGGGGGGGCTCAATGAGCAGTTCTTC	CASALAGGLNEQFF
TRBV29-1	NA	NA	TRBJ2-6	TGCAGCGTACAGATCTCTGGGGCCAACGTCCTGACTTTC	CSVQISGANVLTF
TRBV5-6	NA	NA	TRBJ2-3	TGTGCCAGCAGCTTGGCCATAGTCCTCAATACGCAGTATTTT	CASSLAIVLNTQYF
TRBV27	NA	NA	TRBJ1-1	TGTGCCAGCAGGGGACTGTTGAACACTGAAGCTTTCTTT	CASRGLLNTEAFF
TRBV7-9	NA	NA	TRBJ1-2	TGTGCCAGCACCATGGAGCGCTCCTCCCTCAGCTACACCTTC	CASTMERSSLSYTF
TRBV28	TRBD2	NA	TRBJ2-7	TGTGCCAGCAGTTTAGCGGGGGACGGGGGCGAGCAGTACTTC	CASSLAGDGGEQYF
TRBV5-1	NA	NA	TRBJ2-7	TGCGCCAGCAGCTTGGCCGGGCAGTTCGAGCAGTACTTC	CASSLAGQFEQYF